This entry is about one TCR beta chain. This clonotype was detected ten times or more. Its antigen is still unknown. One base away there is no much larger clone; base qualities are not given. Receptors were amplified or captured by multiplex PCR. Data came from an Illumina HiSeq 4000. iRepertoire HTBI primers and Arm-PCR amplification of CDR3 regions were used to construct TCR beta libraries. Before sequencing, the PCR products underwent gel purification. The authors processed their data as follows. A total of fewer than 70 TRBV and under 15 TRBJ segments were identified across samples and were used for gene usage analysis of CDR3 amino acid clonotypes. Filtered high-quality paired reads were merged into contigs using COPE and FqMerger. BLAST was used to align contigs to the IMGT TRBV, TRBD and TRBJ reference genes, and CDR3 was defined following IMGT. Clonotypes above 0.1% frequency were classified as highly expanded clones. Shannon entropy was used to measure repertoire diversity, and the Gini coefficient was used to measure V-J evenness. Public clonotypes were defined as clonotypes shared by more than one individual. The public reads were reanalyzed by TCRdb: fastp trimming at Q25, MiXCR alignment, in-frame beta chains only. Each CDR3 protein appears once, grouped with its most common genes and DNA. These V and J calls originate from TCRdb's pipeline instead of the authors' own analysis. The sample profile shows 350,000 to 500,000 distinct CDR3 sequences; roughly 15% of them were found once. Clones ranked in the top ten supply more than 15% of the sample.

The time point label corresponds to: newly diagnosed GD, antithyroid drugs for less than 3 months. For both TCR sequencing and RNA sequencing, RNA was extracted from PBMCs using TRIzol. The diagnosis of Graves' disease was made according to American Thyroid Association guidelines. Recruitment of patients was carried out at an endocrinology department in Xi'an, China. Each patient gave 9 to 10 milliliters of peripheral blood, collected in an EDTA anticoagulant tube. Ficoll Paque Plus density gradient separation was used to isolate PBMCs, and no further T cell sorting was performed. RNA quality was checked with an Agilent 2100 Bioanalyzer and agarose gel, and concentration with a NanoDrop 2000. This entry belongs to a study of regulatory T cells in long-lasting Graves disease (TCRdb year 2021). General notes on the study: Newly diagnosed Graves' disease patients had taken antithyroid drugs for less than 3 months. The study took place in China and was registered as a clinical trial. A total of 35 or so samples underwent TCR sequencing: about 13 from persistent and some 20 from newly diagnosed Graves' disease patients. Peripheral blood TCR sequencing and RNA sequencing compared persistent Graves' disease patients with newly diagnosed Graves' disease patients. The investigation overall reported the following: More public clonotypes were shared among persistent patients (over 2,500) than among newly diagnosed patients (roughly 1,000). Preferential use of TRBV28, TRBJ1-2 and TRBJ2-5 was observed in persistent disease, whereas TRBV20-1 and TRBJ2-1 were favored in newly diagnosed disease. As a limitation, the authors acknowledged that the small sample size may reduce accuracy. Only the TCR beta chain was sequenced and analyzed. Lower TCR Shannon entropy and fewer highly expanded clones were observed in persistent Graves' disease patients than in newly diagnosed patients, which suggested clonal expansion. Because the primary lesion, thyroid tissue, could not be accessed, the study looked at peripheral blood alone.

Measured from the cysteine to the phenylalanine, the CDR3 is 12 residues long. Of all the DNA, just the CDR3 is kept, 36 bases in frame from base 1. CDR1 and CDR2 are drawn from the germline V gene (reference sequence): SEHNR, FQNEAQ. V is cut by 10 bases and J by 7 bases, and the space between the germline ends is 11 bases. These data are also associated with another study on T cells in Graves' hyperthyroidism and ophthalmopathy. Drawing on the second study: Stable Graves' hyperthyroidism was defined as the absence of progression to ophthalmopathy over 18 months of follow-up. Hyperthyroidism patients were newly diagnosed, with disease duration under 2 months, and aged 18 to 65 years. The study excluded patients with uncontrolled infections, other autoimmune diseases, pregnancy or lactation. Clinical symptoms, serum thyroxine and TRAb, thyroid ultrasound, and orbital computed tomography formed the basis for the diagnoses. A first-round RT-PCR of the TCR CDR3 used the HTBI primer set with the Qiagen OneStep RT-PCR kit. Most expanded thyroid clonotypes (frequency above 0.001) were also detected in blood, a finding suggesting that blood repertoires may reflect thyroid immune responses. Ophthalmopathy was separated from stable hyperthyroidism by a 13 V-J signature model, with approximately 90% sensitivity and 81% to 83% specificity obtained in cross-validation and 80%/75% obtained in testing. In validation, the model predicted progression to ophthalmopathy a median of roughly 6.2 months before onset, with roughly 70% sensitivity and about 75% specificity. TCR V-J signatures able to tell the groups apart were searched for in a discovery cohort of 95 to 100 patients, of whom more than 40 had Graves' ophthalmopathy and roughly 58 had stable Graves' hyperthyroidism. Whether ophthalmopathy could be predicted prospectively was tested in an independent validation cohort made up of roughly 19 hyperthyroidism patients plus 17 patients who later progressed to ophthalmopathy. The 75 to 100 discovery patients were randomly divided into training and test sets at a 7:3 ratio. In more than 5 Graves' hyperthyroidism patients, the study also compared T-cell repertoires from thyroid tissue with T-cell repertoires from blood. After sampling, hyperthyroidism patients received methimazole starting at 30 mg daily, and ophthalmopathy patients received high-dose intravenous methylprednisolone. Libraries were constructed in a second round of multiplex PCR, after which size selection and purification were carried out. Sequencing of the libraries was done on an Illumina HiSeq2000 using paired-end 100 bp reads. SOAPnuke was used to process the raw data, with reads discarded if the reads contained adapters or uncalled bases, had a mean Phred below 15, or lacked an exact constant-primer or identifier match. High-quality paired reads were merged using COPE v1.2.5, and each unique nucleotide sequence was defined as a clonotype. MiTCR v1.1 was used to align the clonotypes against IMGT TRBV, TRBD and TRBJ reference segments. The analysis was restricted to V-J combinations with a frequency above 0.0001, which together covered just over 99% of the repertoires. The TCS score was defined as the ratio of F50 (clonal expansion) to E x V (chaos), calculated using BLOSUM62-based TCRdist between CDR3 peptides within each V-J. Welch's t-statistics and random forest reduced 500 to 550 V-J features to roughly 13, which were used in a naive Bayes classifier (R e1071). Sample size was not statistically predetermined, and investigators were not blinded to group allocation. The paper describes TCR Vbeta CDR3 sequencing of around 140 peripheral blood samples, made up of around 41 ophthalmopathy patients, around 73 hyperthyroidism patients and roughly 17 progressor patients.

The rearranged segments are TRBV7-9 and TRBJ1-6, with a tentative D gene TRBD1 over 5 matching bases. The sequencing used peripheral blood mononuclear cells (PBMCs), collected at new diagnosis, from a patient treated with antithyroid drugs. This TCR was recovered from a woman aged 50 to 60 with Graves disease. Donor details come from another sample of the same person, matched by shared clones. This receptor carries the CDR3 CAIRQYNSPLHF. The bases are TGTGCCATCCGACAGTACAATTCACCCCTCCACTTT.